Only one count was recorded for the clone carrying this TCR beta chain. As yet, its antigen is unknown. This entry belongs to a study of cytomegalovirus exposure and HLA in healthy donors. Findings and caveats of the study: In vitro confirmation showed three CMV-associated chains to be CMV antigen specific.

The PCR made use of 60 Vbeta and 13 Jbeta primers. The protocol was immunoSEQ multiplex PCR, while the TCRdb copy is restricted to in-frame clones and leaves out a portion. The sample carries some 150,000 clones, 76% recorded once. V lost 4 bases, J lost 7 bases, and 13 bases lay in between. CDR1 SNHLY and CDR2 FYNNEI come from the germline V gene. The CDR3 is made up of 14 amino acids. Sequencing was carried out using PBMCs. V is TRBV2 and J is TRBJ1-4; maybe TRBD1 (6 bases). This receptor was identified in a female donor in good health and CMV-seronegative. The chain's CDR3 is CASSGRQGFEKLFF. The CDR3 DNA reads TGTGCCAGCAGTGGGCGGCAGGGGTTTGAAAAACTGTTTTTT.